This record covers a single TCR beta chain. This sample was included in a study of blood T cell repertoires in COVID-19. The data were produced by immunoSEQ multiplex PCR, yet TCRdb's version contains in-frame clones alone and is incomplete. The sample lists roughly 250,000 clones, roughly 88% occurring once. Material: PBMCs or T cells enriched from blood (not recorded which). The TCR comes from a middle-aged woman with acute COVID-19.

DNA for the CDR3: TGTGCCAGCAGCTTAGCGGGAGGACTAGGGGAGCAGTTCTTC. Its translation: CASSLAGGLGEQFF. The chain carries TRBV7-8 and TRBJ2-1; 7 bases are a match to TRBD2. V lost 0 bases and J lost 10; bases outside the gene matches: 6. The CDR3 covers 14 residues. Germline V gives CDR1 SGHVS, CDR2 FQNEAQ.